This T cell receptor (beta chain) comes out of a study of response to subunit inactivated influenza vaccine. Overall study results and limits: Authors suggested seasonal influenza vaccinations each recruit few new T cells.

As regards this clonotype: As yet, its antigen is unknown.

TCRdb analysed the RT-PCR reads with MiXCR anew, one entry per CDR3 protein. The profile shows hundreds of thousands of distinct CDR3 sequences, 6.5% to 8% of them singletons. Trimming left V 5 bases short and J 6 bases short, with 17 bases between. This CDR3 has 15 residues. Germline-derived CDR1 and CDR2 are LNHNV and YYDKDF (reference sequence). Sample: PBMCs from blood, taken about 24 months after vaccination. The TCR originated in a man between 50 and 75 years old who received an inactivated influenza vaccine. The genes are TRBV15 and TRBJ2-1; D not resolved. The CDR3: CATSPRLEARNEQFF. Written as DNA, the CDR3 is TGTGCCACCAGCCCCCGACTGGAAGCACGCAATGAGCAGTTCTTC. Together with reference TRBV15 and TRBJ2-1, the CDR3 gives the full variable domain: DAMVIQNPRYQVTQFGKPVTLSCSQTLNHNVMYWYQQKSSQAPKLLFHYYDKDFNNEADTPDNFQSRRPNTSFCFLDIRSPGLGDTAMYLCATSPRLEARNEQFFGPGTRLTVL.